This T cell receptor (beta chain) was identified during a study of T cell responses to AZD1222 COVID-19 vaccine. Study outcomes and limitations: Donors were mostly white British, more females; clonal diversity possibly underestimated. Recipients of AZD1222 seropositive at baseline numbered only 6 or 7.

V gave up 1 base and J gave up 8 bases, with 20 bases separating them. Per the germline V gene, CDR1 is LGHDT and CDR2 is YNNKEL (reference sequence). The length of the CDR3 is 16 residues. TCRdb's copy holds only in-frame clones and misses some; the assay was immunoSEQ multiplex PCR. The sample yields some 200,000 clones, roughly 92% seen once. Comment on this clone: Its cognate antigen is unknown.

The source material was peripheral blood, sampled 28 days after the second AZD1222 dose. The TCR originated in an adult who received the AZD1222 COVID-19 vaccine. The chain has TRBV3-1 (or the pseudogene TRBV3-2) and TRBJ1-2; D ambiguous. CDR3 DNA sequence: TGTGCCAGCAGCCAAGGAACGGGTCCGGGATTAGTAGGCTACACCTTC. This sequence encodes CASSQGTGPGLVGYTF.